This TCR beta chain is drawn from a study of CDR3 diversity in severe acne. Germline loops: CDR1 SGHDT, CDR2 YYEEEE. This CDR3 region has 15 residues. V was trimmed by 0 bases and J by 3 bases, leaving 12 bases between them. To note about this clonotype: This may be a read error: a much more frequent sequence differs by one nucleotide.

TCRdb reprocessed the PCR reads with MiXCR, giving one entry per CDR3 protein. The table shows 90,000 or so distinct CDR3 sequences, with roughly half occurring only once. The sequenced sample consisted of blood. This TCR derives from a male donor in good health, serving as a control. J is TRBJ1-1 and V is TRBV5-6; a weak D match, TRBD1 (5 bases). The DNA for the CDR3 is TGTGCCAGCAGCTTGGCTAGACAGAGCTACACTGAAGCTTTCTTT. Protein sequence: CASSLARQSYTEAFF.